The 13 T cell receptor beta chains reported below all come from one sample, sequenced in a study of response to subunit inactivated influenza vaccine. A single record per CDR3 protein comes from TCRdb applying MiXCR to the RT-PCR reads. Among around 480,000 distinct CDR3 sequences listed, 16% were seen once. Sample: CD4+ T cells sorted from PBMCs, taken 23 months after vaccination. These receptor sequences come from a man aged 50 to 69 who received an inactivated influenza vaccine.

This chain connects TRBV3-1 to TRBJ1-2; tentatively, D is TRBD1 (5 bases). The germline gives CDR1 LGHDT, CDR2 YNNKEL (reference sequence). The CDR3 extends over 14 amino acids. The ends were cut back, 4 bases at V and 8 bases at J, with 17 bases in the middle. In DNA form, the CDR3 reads TGTGCCAGCAGCCGAGGGACCGAAACAAGCGGCTACACCTTC. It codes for CASSRGTETSGYTF.

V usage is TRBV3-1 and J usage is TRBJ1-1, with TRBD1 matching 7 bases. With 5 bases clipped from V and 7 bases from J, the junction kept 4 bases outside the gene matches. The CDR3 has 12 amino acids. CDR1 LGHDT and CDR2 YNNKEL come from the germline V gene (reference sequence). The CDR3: CASSRGHGEAFF. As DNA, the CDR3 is TGTGCCAGCAGCAGGGGGCACGGTGAAGCTTTCTTT.

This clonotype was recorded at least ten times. In DNA form, the CDR3 reads TGTGCCAGCAGTCAGTCCGGTACTAGCGGGATTGGTCAGACCCAGTACTTC. It translates to CASSQSGTSGIGQTQYF. The V and J genes are TRBV25-1 and TRBJ2-5; 10 bases agree with TRBD2. This CDR3 spans 17 amino acids. CDR1 is MGHDK and CDR2 is SYGVNS in the germline V gene. The V and J ends lost 5 bases and 6 bases, in that order; junction bases with no gene match: 15.

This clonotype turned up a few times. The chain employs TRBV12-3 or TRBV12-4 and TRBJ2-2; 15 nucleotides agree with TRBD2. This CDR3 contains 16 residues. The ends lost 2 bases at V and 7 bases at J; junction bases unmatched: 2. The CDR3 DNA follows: TGTGCCAGCAGTTTACGGACTAGCGGGGGGGACGGGGAGCTGTTTTTT. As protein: CASSLRTSGGDGELFF.

The CDR3 here is CSARDFLAGGRSGEQYF. The CDR3 nucleotides are TGCAGTGCTAGAGATTTCTTGGCAGGGGGACGTTCGGGAGAGCAGTACTTC. The chain employs TRBV20-1 and TRBJ2-7, with 7 bases matching TRBD1. The J segment lost 7 bases and the V segment lost 0 bases, leaving 18 bases of the junction unmatched. The CDR3 covers 17 residues. Per the germline V gene, CDR1 is DFQATT and CDR2 is SNEGSKA (reference sequence).

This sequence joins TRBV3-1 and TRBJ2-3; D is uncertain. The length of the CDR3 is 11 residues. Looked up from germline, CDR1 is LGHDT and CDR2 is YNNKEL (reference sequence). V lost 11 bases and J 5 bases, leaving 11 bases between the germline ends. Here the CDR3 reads CAVIAGDTQYF. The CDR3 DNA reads TGTGCCGTCATTGCCGGAGATACGCAGTATTTT.

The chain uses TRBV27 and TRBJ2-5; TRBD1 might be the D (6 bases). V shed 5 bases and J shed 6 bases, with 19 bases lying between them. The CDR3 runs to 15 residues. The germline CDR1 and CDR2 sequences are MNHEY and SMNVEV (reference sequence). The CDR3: CASSRLGAEGQTQYF. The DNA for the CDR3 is TGTGCCAGCAGTCGTCTGGGGGCAGAGGGGCAGACCCAGTACTTC.

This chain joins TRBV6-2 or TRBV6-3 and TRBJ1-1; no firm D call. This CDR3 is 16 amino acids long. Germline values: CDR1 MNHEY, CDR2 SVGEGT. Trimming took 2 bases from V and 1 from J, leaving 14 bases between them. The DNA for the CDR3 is TGTGCCAGCAGTTACCCTACCCCACAAGGGAACACTGAAGCTTTCTTT. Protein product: CASSYPTPQGNTEAFF.

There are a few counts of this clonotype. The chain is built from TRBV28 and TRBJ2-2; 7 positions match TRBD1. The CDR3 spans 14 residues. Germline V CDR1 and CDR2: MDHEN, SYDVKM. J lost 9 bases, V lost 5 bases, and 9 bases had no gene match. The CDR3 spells CASSTRQGKRELFF. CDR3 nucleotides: TGTGCCAGCAGTACCCGACAGGGAAAAAGGGAGCTGTTTTTT.

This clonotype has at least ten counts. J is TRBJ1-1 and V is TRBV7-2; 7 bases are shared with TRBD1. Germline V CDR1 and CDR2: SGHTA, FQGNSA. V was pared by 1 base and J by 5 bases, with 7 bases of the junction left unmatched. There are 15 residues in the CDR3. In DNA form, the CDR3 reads TGTGCCAGCAGCTTAGAGGGCAGGGGGGTGACTGAAGCTTTCTTT. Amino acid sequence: CASSLEGRGVTEAFF.

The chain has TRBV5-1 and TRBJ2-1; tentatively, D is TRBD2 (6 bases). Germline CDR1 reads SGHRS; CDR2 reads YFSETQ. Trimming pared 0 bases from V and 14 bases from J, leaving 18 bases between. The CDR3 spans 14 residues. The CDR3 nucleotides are TGCGCCAGCAGCTTGGATCGGGACTCTAGGTCGGAGTTCTTC. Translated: CASSLDRDSRSEFF.

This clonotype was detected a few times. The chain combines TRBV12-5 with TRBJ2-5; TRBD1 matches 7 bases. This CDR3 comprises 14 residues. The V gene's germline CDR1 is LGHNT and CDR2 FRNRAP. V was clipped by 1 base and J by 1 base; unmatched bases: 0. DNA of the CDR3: TGTGCTAGTGGTTTGGACAGGGGCCAAGAGACCCAGTACTTC. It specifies CASGLDRGQETQYF.

CDR3 nucleotides: TGTGCCAGCAGTTCCTACAGGGGCGAGTATGGCTACACCTTC. It yields the protein CASSSYRGEYGYTF. The rearrangement uses TRBV27 and TRBJ1-2; 7 bases map to TRBD1. The CDR3 extends over 14 amino acids. The germline V gene has CDR1 MNHEY and CDR2 SMNVEV (reference sequence). Trimming at V came to 4 bases and at J to 5 bases, leaving 7 bases not matched to a gene.